A single sample gave rise to the 4 T cell receptor beta chains below, sequenced in a study of persistence of HIV-infected CD4 T cells. Sequencing used immunoSEQ version 4 in survey mode. The table came from immunoSEQ multiplex PCR; TCRdb's copy has only in-frame clones and leaves some out. This repertoire shows over 15,000 clones, roughly two thirds found once; its top ten account for 8% to 9%. Cells were stimulated with CMV-infected fibroblast lysates at about 10 ug/mL. Responding CD4+ T cells were sorted by upregulation of both CD40 ligand and CD69. These receptors lack a known antigen. The sequencing used CD4+ T cells sorted from PBMCs after approximately 19-hour stimulation, collected from a patient who received antiretroviral therapy. Receptors originate from an adult woman with HIV who was CMV-seropositive.

The V and J genes are TRBV5-6 and TRBJ1-5; the D gene is possibly TRBD1 (5 bases). Germline lookup yields CDR1 SGHDT and CDR2 YYEEEE. CDR3 length equals 14 residues. Trimming stripped 3 bases from V and 2 bases from J, with 9 bases between. CDR3 DNA sequence: TGTGCCAGCAGCTCGGACATACGCAATCAGCCCCAGCATTTT. This codes for CASSSDIRNQPQHF.

The chain employs TRBV30 and TRBJ1-3; a weak D match, TRBD1 (5 bases). CDR3 length: 15 residues. Trimming stripped 5 bases from V and 0 bases from J, with 14 bases between. Germline V gene data show CDR1 as GTSNPN and CDR2 as SVGIG (reference sequence). The CDR3 DNA reads as TGTGCCTGGGAATCGGGACTCCTCTCTGGAAACACCATATATTTT. It yields the protein CAWESGLLSGNTIYF.

The V gene is TRBV7-2, the J gene TRBJ2-6; 7 bases are shared with TRBD1. CDR3 size: 15 residues. CDR1 SGHTA and CDR2 FQGNSA come from the germline V gene. V lost 6 bases, J lost 4 bases, and 6 bases stayed unmatched. Written as DNA, the CDR3 is TGTGCCAGCAGGAAAACAGGGGCCGGGGCCAACGTCCTGACTTTC. It yields the protein CASRKTGAGANVLTF.

The chain combines TRBV4-2 with TRBJ2-1, with TRBD2 identical over 15 bases. CDR1 and CDR2 (germline): LGHNA, YNFKEQ. The V and J ends lost 3 bases and 8 bases, in that order; junction bases with no gene match: 8. This CDR3 spans 17 amino acids. The CDR3 DNA is TGTGCCAGCAGCCAGGGACTAGCGGGGGGCCGGGTTTATGAGCAGTTCTTC. This translates into CASSQGLAGGRVYEQFF.